The 11 T cell receptor beta chains below come from one sample, sequenced in a study of tumor-infiltrating lymphocytes in primary liver carcinoma. Co-extraction of both nucleic acids (RNA and DNA) used roughly 18-32 mg of unsorted bulk tissue. Making TCR beta cDNA involved roughly 500 ng total RNA and a constant-region primer. What produced the TCR beta libraries was three nested multiplex PCR rounds using slightly modified ARM-PCR. Use of TRBV1-TRBV30 forward primers with a C-beta reverse primer characterized the first two PCR rounds, which lasted about 9 cycles each. One entry per CDR3 protein, called by TCRdb with MiXCR from the multiplex PCR reads. The table includes 90,000 to 150,000 distinct CDR3 sequences, 50% to 65% detected once. Sample: liver tumor tissue from sampling region 1. Indicated subset: tumor region T1, superior pole. The receptors were sampled from a woman aged 55-69 years with primary liver carcinoma and hepatitis B virus infection.

V and J are TRBV11-2 and TRBJ2-7; D might be TRBD2 (5 bases). The length of the CDR3 is 17 residues. V was pared by 9 bases and J by 0 bases, with 24 bases between. In germline, CDR1 is SGHAT, CDR2 FQNNGV. The CDR3 loop is CASSPDSPREGSYEQYF. The CDR3 DNA follows: TGTGCCAGTAGCCCCGACTCCCCTCGTGAGGGCTCCTACGAGCAGTACTTC.

As to this clonotype: With a much larger clone just one base away, this may be a read error. Lacking the conserved final phenylalanine or tryptophan, this CDR3 likely reflects a read error. The rearrangement uses TRBV6-2 or TRBV6-3 and TRBJ2-5; 8 bases agree with TRBD2. The CDR3 length is 13 residues. V was clipped by 7 bases and J by 7 bases; unmatched bases: 8. Germline-derived CDR1 and CDR2 are MNHEY and SVGEGT. Written as DNA, the CDR3 is TGTGCCAGCATTCGGACTAGCTCAGGGACCCAGTACCTC. Translation: CASIRTSSGTQYL.

As for this clonotype: A read error is possible here, since a much larger clone lies one base away. The chain combines TRBV7-2 with TRBJ2-2; D call uncertain. Germline loops: CDR1 SGHTA, CDR2 FQGNSA. Trimming took 1 base from V and 7 from J, leaving 7 bases between them. The CDR3 loop spans 13 amino acids. The CDR3 DNA follows: TGTGCCAGCAGCTTAGAAGCTCACGGGGAGCTGTTTTTT. Amino acid sequence: CASSLEAHGELFF.

This clonotype was detected once. A clone one base away is much larger, so this may be a read error. The chain uses TRBV12-3 or TRBV12-4 and TRBJ2-1; D may be TRBD2 (5 bases). This CDR3 has 12 residues. The CDR3 is CASSFRENERFF. As DNA, the CDR3 is TGTGCCAGCAGTTTCCGGGAAAATGAGCGGTTCTTC.

As to this clonotype: At one end, the junction sequence differs from germline, possibly due to a read error. The chain couples TRBV11-3 to TRBJ1-1, with 7 bases lining up with TRBD1. From germline, CDR1 is SGHNT and CDR2 YENEEA. The CDR3 length is 13 residues. As DNA, the CDR3 is TGTGCCAGCAGCCTTACAGGGGACACTGACGCTTCCTTT. This translates into CASSLTGDTDASF.

Concerning this clonotype itself: The conserved phenylalanine or tryptophan normally closing the CDR3 is absent here, so this likely arose from a read error. The limits of the CDR3 on the DNA are not certain, so only TCRdb's listed CDR3 is given. J is TRBJ2-1 and V is TRBV11-1; the table's D call, TRBD2, has no DNA check behind it. Inclusive of both ends, the CDR3 amounts to 11 amino acids. Germline assignment: CDR1 SGHAT and CDR2 FQDESV (reference sequence). The CDR3 here is CARRVWDWPLL.

A word on this clonotype: Compared with germline, one end of the junction differs, possibly owing to a read error. The gene calls are TRBV29-1 and TRBJ2-3; no clear D gene. The V gene's germline CDR1 is SQVTM and CDR2 ANQGSEA. CDR3 size: 10 residues. The CDR3 is CSVDADTQYF. The CDR3 DNA follows: TGCAGTGTTGACGCAGATACGCAGTATTTT.

The gene calls are TRBV9 and TRBJ2-1, with TRBD2 matching 7 bases. The CDR3 covers 16 residues. With 0 bases clipped from V and 3 bases from J, the junction kept 6 bases outside the gene matches. Germline V CDR1 and CDR2: SGDLS, YYNGEE. CDR3 nucleotides: TGTGCCAGCAGCGTAGCGGCTAGCGGCCACTACAATGAGCAGTTCTTC. Translation: CASSVAASGHYNEQFF.

This clonotype was counted between two and nine times. A much larger clone differs from this one at a single base, so this may be a read error. The chain carries TRBV6-5 and TRBJ2-3, with D uncertain. This CDR3 comprises 13 residues. The germline CDR1 and CDR2 sequences are MNHEY and SVGAGI. The V end was cut by 7 bases, the J end by 6 bases, with 14 bases between. The CDR3 sequence: CASKRQPQDTQYF. DNA for the CDR3: TGTGCCAGCAAGAGGCAGCCTCAGGATACGCAGTATTTT.

The table lists this clonotype with many counts. J is TRBJ2-1 and V is TRBV6-2 or TRBV6-3, with a weak D call TRBD1 (6 bases). Germline V gene data show CDR1 as MNHEY and CDR2 as SVGEGT. The CDR3 sequence is 15 residues long. Deletions cut 7 bases from V and 0 bases from J, with 13 bases between. DNA of the CDR3: TGTGCCAGCATCGAAACAGGGAGCTCCTACAATGAGCAGTTCTTC. Protein: CASIETGSSYNEQFF.

Note on this clonotype: At one boundary the junction diverges from the germline segment, which might be a read error. The chain carries TRBV28 and TRBJ2-2; no definite D call. This CDR3 has 14 residues. Per the germline V gene, CDR1 is MDHEN and CDR2 is SYDVKM. Here the CDR3 DNA reads TGTGCCAACAGTTTCCCCCGATACACCGGGGAGCTGTTTTTT. It specifies CANSFPRYTGELFF.